What follows are 4 T cell receptor beta chains derived from one specimen sequenced in a study of identical twins. A single record per CDR3 protein comes from TCRdb applying MiXCR to the 5' RACE reads. Among around 530,000 distinct CDR3 sequences, roughly 15% were seen once, and the ten largest hold roughly 0.42%. The sample also formed part of further work on yellow fever vaccine responses in identical twins.

The sequencing sample was made of CD4+ T cells sorted from blood. The receptors shown here come from a woman aged 18-30 years in good health.

The chain couples TRBV12-3 or TRBV12-4 to TRBJ2-2; D not resolved. This CDR3 has 14 residues. V lost 7 bases and J 1 base, leaving 10 bases between the germline ends. CDR3 in DNA: TGTGCCAGCACTCCCGACCAGAACACCGGGGAGCTGTTTTTT. This encodes CASTPDQNTGELFF.

The rearrangement joins TRBV14 to TRBJ1-2; no clear D. This CDR3 region has 15 residues. The V end lost 3 bases, the J end lost 4 bases, and 15 bases lay between the germline ends. Germline V gene data show CDR1 as SGHDN and CDR2 as FVKESK. CDR3 protein: CASSQEKTSSYGYTF. The CDR3 bases are TGTGCCAGCAGCCAGGAGAAGACTTCCAGCTATGGCTACACCTTC.

Only a few counts were recorded for this clonotype. The CDR3 nucleotides are TGTGCCAGCACCCCTACGGGACTCTTAAGCTCCTACAATGAGCAGTTCTTC. Its translation: CASTPTGLLSSYNEQFF. The chain links TRBV28 to TRBJ2-1; D is perhaps TRBD2 (6 bases). This CDR3 has 17 residues. CDR1 and CDR2 (germline): MDHEN, SYDVKM. V was pared by 7 bases and J by 0 bases, with 19 bases between.

The V and J genes are TRBV20-1 and TRBJ2-7; D is uncertain. The germline gives CDR1 DFQATT, CDR2 SNEGSKA (reference sequence). V gave up 1 base and J gave up 0 bases, with 7 bases separating them. The CDR3 has 13 amino acids. The CDR3 DNA reads as TGCAGTGCTAGAGCCGAAGACTCCTACGAGCAGTACTTC. Protein product: CSARAEDSYEQYF.